This T cell receptor (beta chain) appears in the sequencing data of a study of regulatory T cells in long-lasting Graves disease. Study-level background: Positivity for TSH receptor antibodies plus over 5 years of antithyroid drugs meant persistent Graves' disease.

Construction of the TCR beta libraries employed iRepertoire HTBI primers in conjunction with Arm-PCR of CDR3 regions. A single record per CDR3 protein comes from TCRdb applying MiXCR to the multiplex PCR reads. This table has roughly 500,000 distinct CDR3 sequences, 20% to 25% appearing once. Points on this clonotype: Antigen unknown.

Study-level findings and limits: TRBV28 was favored in persistent disease, as were TRBJ1-2 and TRBJ2-5.

Noted time point: persistent/refractory GD, antithyroid drugs over 5 years with positive TRAb. Following extraction of RNA from PBMCs, that RNA was used to make the TCR library. Per American Thyroid Association guidelines, Graves' disease was diagnosed. A volume of roughly 9.1 milliliters of peripheral blood was collected in EDTA tubes. This CDR3 has 14 residues. Trimming took off 5 bases at V and 1 base at J, with 12 bases between the two ends. Per the germline V gene, CDR1 is LNHNV and CDR2 is YYDKDF (reference sequence). The sequencing here drew on peripheral blood mononuclear cells (PBMCs), taken when the disease was refractory, from a patient treated with antithyroid drugs. The TCR was taken from a female donor with Graves disease. The J gene is TRBJ2-7, the V gene TRBV15; tentative D call: TRBD2 (5 bases). The DNA of the CDR3 is TGTGCCACCAGCCCCTACCGGGGATCCTACGAGCAGTACTTC. It translates to CATSPYRGSYEQYF.